Listed below are T cell receptor beta chains from one sample, sequenced in a study of T cells in Graves' hyperthyroidism and ophthalmopathy. Using its own MiXCR run on the multiplex PCR reads, TCRdb lists one record per CDR3 protein. There are 500,000 to 650,000 distinct CDR3 sequences in the sample; 15% to 20% occur only once, and roughly 47% lies in the top ten. Sequencing was done on a sample of blood. These receptors were obtained from a man between 40 and 49 years old with Graves' ophthalmopathy. Each CDR3 is given with its conserved first and last residue. D genes are given only for firm matches. A clone size is listed for some rows: how often the clone was seen (once, few, many), or a class if it is expanded.

TRBV5-6	TRBJ2-1	TRBD1	NA	CASSLPTGIPYNEQFF	TGTGCCAGCAGCTTGCCGACAGGGATCCCCTACAATGAGCAGTTCTTC
TRBV7-2	TRBJ1-1	NA	NA	CASSLHPQGTEAFF	TGTGCCAGCAGCTTACACCCCCAGGGGACTGAAGCTTTCTTT
TRBV14	TRBJ1-3	NA	few	CASSQAYRQSGNTIYF	TGTGCCAGCAGCCAAGCGTACAGGCAGTCTGGAAACACCATATATTTT
TRBV11-2	TRBJ1-4	NA	NA	CASSSLGQRNEKLFF	TGTGCCAGCAGCTCCCTCGGACAGCGAAATGAAAAACTGTTTTTT
TRBV6-2/TRBV6-3	TRBJ1-5	TRBD1	few	CASSWARGLGQPQHF	TGTGCCAGCAGTTGGGCCAGGGGGCTAGGCCAGCCCCAGCATTTT
TRBV12-3/TRBV12-4	TRBJ2-1	TRBD2	NA	CASSLKAGDEQFF	TGTGCCAGCAGTTTAAAAGCGGGAGATGAGCAGTTCTTC
TRBV20-1	TRBJ2-1	NA	many	CSARDSPSPYNEQFF	TGCAGTGCTAGAGATTCACCCAGTCCCTACAATGAGCAGTTCTTC
TRBV5-6	TRBJ1-6	NA	NA	CASSLRRGASPLHF	TGTGCCAGCAGCTTAAGGAGAGGGGCATCACCCCTCCACTTT
TRBV4-3	TRBJ2-7	NA	NA	CASSQERWASREQYF	TGCGCCAGCAGCCAAGAAAGGTGGGCTTCGAGGGAGCAGTACTTC
TRBV30	TRBJ1-5	NA	NA	CAWSGSGRASNQPQHF	TGTGCCTGGAGCGGGTCGGGCAGGGCAAGCAATCAGCCCCAGCATTTT
TRBV5-1	TRBJ1-1	NA	many	CASSLGAAQNTEAFF	TGCGCCAGCAGCTTGGGGGCAGCTCAGAACACTGAAGCTTTCTTT
TRBV5-5	TRBJ1-6	NA	NA	CASSLSAGDNSPLHF	TGTGCCAGCAGCTTGTCGGCAGGGGATAATTCACCCCTCCACTTT
TRBV12-3/TRBV12-4	TRBJ2-1	TRBD2	many	CASSPRTSGIDEQFF	TGTGCCAGCAGTCCGCGGACTAGCGGAATCGATGAGCAGTTCTTC
TRBV3-1	TRBJ2-1	TRBD1	many	CASSQGGTVIYNEQFF	TGTGCCAGCAGCCAAGGAGGGACAGTAATTTACAATGAGCAGTTCTTC
TRBV6-9	TRBJ2-5	TRBD2	few	CASRTSGGVQETQYF	TGTGCCAGCAGGACTAGCGGGGGGGTACAAGAGACCCAGTACTTC
TRBV28	TRBJ1-4	TRBD1	many	CASRPAPYRGIAEKLFF	TGTGCCAGCAGGCCCGCACCCTACAGGGGGATTGCTGAAAAACTGTTTTTT
TRBV18	TRBJ2-7	NA	many	CASSPGERVPYEQYF	TGTGCCAGCTCACCAGGAGAAAGGGTTCCTTACGAGCAGTACTTC
TRBV12-3/TRBV12-4	TRBJ2-7	NA	few	CASSTRGRLLGQYF	TGTGCCAGCAGCACTAGGGGACGCCTCCTGGGGCAGTACTTC
TRBV5-6	TRBJ2-5	TRBD1	many	CASSSGQDQETQYF	TGTGCCAGCAGCTCGGGACAGGACCAAGAGACCCAGTACTTC
TRBV9	TRBJ2-3	TRBD2	few	CASSPSGGFTDTQYF	TGTGCCAGCAGCCCGTCGGGGGGTTTCACAGATACGCAGTATTTT
TRBV20-1	TRBJ2-5	TRBD1	few	CSAALTGEETQYF	TGCAGTGCCGCGCTGACAGGGGAGGAGACCCAGTACTTC
TRBV20-1	TRBJ2-1	NA	NA	CSARQALVLFF	TGCAGTGCGCGGCAGGCTCTAGTGCTGTTCTTC
TRBV11-2	TRBJ2-1	TRBD2	NA	CASSLAATSGRGHEQFF	TGTGCCAGCAGCTTAGCTGCGACTAGCGGGAGAGGGCATGAGCAGTTCTTC
TRBV12-3/TRBV12-4	TRBJ1-5	NA	NA	CASSLQQEGPPQHF	TGTGCCAGCAGTTTACAACAGGAAGGACCGCCCCAGCATTTT
TRBV7-2	TRBJ2-7	TRBD1	NA	CASSLGGTGREQYF	TGTGCCAGCAGCTTAGGCGGGACAGGGCGCGAGCAGTACTTC
TRBV29-1	TRBJ2-5	NA	NA	CSVGRPGETQYF	TGCAGCGTGGGTAGGCCAGGGGAGACCCAGTACTTC
TRBV11-3	TRBJ2-1	TRBD1	many	CASSLVAGGADNEQFF	TGTGCCAGCAGCTTAGTGGCAGGGGGTGCCGACAATGAGCAGTTCTTC
TRBV11-2	TRBJ2-3	NA	many	CASSSRLATDTQYF	TGTGCCAGCAGCTCGAGGCTAGCAACAGATACGCAGTATTTT
TRBV5-1	TRBJ2-3	NA	many	CASSINPGDTDTQYF	TGCGCCAGCAGCATAAACCCGGGGGACACAGATACGCAGTATTTT
TRBV3-1	TRBJ2-1	TRBD2	few	CASRLAGNNYNEQFF	TGTGCCAGCAGGTTAGCGGGGAATAACTACAATGAGCAGTTCTTC
TRBV6-5	TRBJ2-1	TRBD2	few	CASSSSGASGRNNEQFF	TGTGCCAGCAGTTCCTCCGGGGCTAGCGGGAGAAACAATGAGCAGTTCTTC
TRBV28	TRBJ2-3	NA	NA	CASSLYRAGDTQYF	TGTGCCAGCAGTTTATACAGGGCGGGCGATACGCAGTATTTT
TRBV19	TRBJ2-1	NA	NA	CASTIGLRRDYNEQFF	TGTGCCAGTACCATCGGTTTGAGGCGGGATTACAATGAGCAGTTCTTC
TRBV6-2/TRBV6-3	TRBJ2-5	NA	many	CASSYPAGRGPQTQYF	TGTGCCAGCAGTTACCCCGCGGGGAGGGGGCCGCAGACCCAGTACTTC
TRBV11-3	TRBJ2-1	NA	NA	CASSASQGGEQFF	TGTGCCAGCAGCGCGTCGCAGGGTGGTGAGCAGTTCTTC
TRBV11-1	TRBJ2-3	TRBD2	many	CASSRLQGGSPDTQYF	TGTGCCAGCAGCCGTCTCCAGGGCGGGAGCCCAGATACGCAGTATTTT
TRBV10-2	TRBJ1-2	NA	NA	CASSESIGGANGYTF	TGCGCCAGCAGTGAGTCGATCGGGGGGGCGAATGGCTACACCTTC
TRBV30	TRBJ2-7	NA	NA	CAWSVEQGGPYEQYF	TGTGCCTGGAGTGTGGAACAGGGAGGCCCCTACGAGCAGTACTTC
TRBV11-2	TRBJ2-1	TRBD2	many	CASSSLSGGRAPSSYNEQFF	TGTGCCAGCAGTTCCCTTTCGGGCGGGAGGGCCCCGAGCTCCTACAATGAGCAGTTCTTC
TRBV6-1	TRBJ1-5	NA	many	CASIAGNNQPQHF	TGTGCCAGCATAGCAGGGAACAATCAGCCCCAGCATTTT
TRBV5-5	TRBJ2-7	NA	NA	CASSFGTSEQYF	TGTGCCAGCAGCTTTGGGACGTCCGAGCAGTACTTC
TRBV12-3/TRBV12-4	TRBJ2-4	NA	few	CASSLDLRESLAKNIQYF	TGTGCCAGCAGTTTAGACCTCCGAGAAAGTCTAGCCAAAAACATTCAGTACTTC
TRBV19	TRBJ1-5	NA	few	CASRGTVRGQPQHF	TGTGCCAGTAGAGGGACGGTCAGGGGTCAGCCCCAGCATTTT
TRBV4-3	TRBJ2-2	NA	NA	CASSQDPRITGLFF	TGCGCCAGCAGCCAAGACCCGCGCATTACAGGGCTGTTTTTT
TRBV20-1	TRBJ2-4	TRBD1	NA	CSGGHGTGYNIQYF	TGCAGCGGGGGGCACGGGACAGGGTACAACATTCAGTACTTC